The 10 T cell receptor beta chains reported below all come from one sample, sequenced in a study of cytomegalovirus exposure and HLA in healthy donors. With 60 Vbeta and 13 Jbeta primers, the PCR was carried out. Sequencing used immunoSEQ multiplex PCR; TCRdb keeps in-frame clones, though not all of them. The table lists around 72,000 clones, approximately 70% of them singletons. Sequencing was carried out using PBMCs. Source of these receptors: a man aged 35 to 55 in good health and CMV-seropositive.

This clone was seen a few times. The V gene is TRBV19, the J gene TRBJ1-3; D perhaps matches TRBD1 (5 bases). The CDR3 is made up of 16 amino acids. V lost 4 bases to trimming and J lost 0 bases, with 13 bases between them. Germline CDR1 LNHDA, CDR2 SQIVND (reference sequence). The CDR3 here is CASSTYTGPSGNTIYF. The CDR3 DNA is TGTGCCAGTAGTACGTATACAGGTCCCTCTGGAAACACCATATATTTT.

This clone was observed once. The chain links TRBV2 to TRBJ2-1; D is possibly TRBD2 (6 bases). The CDR3 loop spans 15 amino acids. V gave up 3 bases and J gave up 2 bases, with 11 bases separating them. Germline CDR1 SNHLY, CDR2 FYNNEI. The CDR3 sequence is CASSEEGIAYNEQFF. Here the CDR3 DNA reads TGTGCCAGCAGTGAGGAGGGCATAGCCTACAATGAGCAGTTCTTC.

CDR3 coding DNA: TGTGCCAGCAGCTCCAGACTAGCGGGGTCGGAAGAGACCCAGTACTTC. Translating it yields CASSSRLAGSEETQYF. This rearrangement joins TRBV4-2 to TRBJ2-5, with 11 bases fitting TRBD2. Germline V gene sequence: CDR1 LGHNA, CDR2 YNFKEQ. There are 16 residues in the CDR3. The J segment lost 3 bases and the V segment lost 5 bases, leaving 8 bases of the junction unmatched.

V and J are TRBV30 and TRBJ1-3; the match to TRBD1 covers 8 bases. CDR1 GTSNPN and CDR2 SVGIG come from the germline V gene (reference sequence). This CDR3 spans 14 amino acids. The V and J ends lost 2 bases and 6 bases, in that order; junction bases with no gene match: 6. CDR3 sequence reads: CAWSTTGQENTIYF. CDR3 nucleotides: TGTGCCTGGAGTACCACGGGACAGGAAAACACCATATATTTT.

The chain joins TRBV5-6 to TRBJ2-1, with D maybe TRBD1 (5 bases). This CDR3 contains 16 residues. The V gene lost 4 bases and the J gene lost 0 bases, with 14 bases spanning the gap. Germline CDR1 and CDR2: SGHDT and YYEEEE. The CDR3 here is CASSQGRVGSYNEQFF. In nucleotides, the CDR3 is TGTGCCAGCAGCCAGGGCAGGGTGGGCTCCTACAATGAGCAGTTCTTC. Filled out from reference TRBV5-6 and TRBJ2-1, the complete variable domain reads DAGVTQSPTHLIKTRGQQVTLRCSPKSGHDTVSWYQQALGQGPQFIFQYYEEEERQRGNFPDRFSGHQFPNYSSELNVNALLLGDSALYLCASSQGRVGSYNEQFFGPGTRLTVL.

The chain uses TRBV7-9 and TRBJ1-5; TRBD1 might be the D (5 bases). This CDR3 spans 15 amino acids. V shed 0 bases and J shed 4 bases, with 10 bases lying between them. Germline assignment: CDR1 SEHNR and CDR2 FQNEAQ (reference sequence). The CDR3 loop is CASSLAVGRNQPQHF. The CDR3 DNA reads as TGTGCCAGCAGCTTAGCGGTGGGGCGGAATCAGCCCCAGCATTTT.

J is TRBJ2-1 and V is TRBV6-4, with 11 bases matching TRBD2. The CDR3 loop spans 15 amino acids. After removal of 2 bases from V and 8 bases from J, the junction contained 5 bases not matched to a gene. Germline V gene lookup returns CDR1 MRHNA and CDR2 SNTAGT. CDR3 residues: CASSDSSGGAYEQFF. CDR3 coding DNA: TGTGCCAGCAGTGACAGTAGCGGGGGGGCCTATGAGCAGTTCTTC.

This clone has only a few counts. V gene TRBV7-9 combines with J gene TRBJ2-4, with TRBD2 matching over 7 bases. From germline, CDR1 is SEHNR and CDR2 FQNEAQ (reference sequence). CDR3 length equals 17 residues. V was pared by 0 bases and J by 0 bases, with 5 bases of the junction left unmatched. The CDR3 DNA reads as TGTGCCAGCAGCTTAGCGGGCGGGAGCCTAGCCAAAAACATTCAGTACTTC. This codes for CASSLAGGSLAKNIQYF.

The rearrangement joins TRBV4-3 to TRBJ2-3, with 8 bases identical to TRBD1. This CDR3 region has 17 residues. Trimming took 0 bases from V and 5 from J; bases not matched to a gene: 10. The germline V gene has CDR1 LGHNA and CDR2 YSLEER. The CDR3, as DNA: TGCGCCAGCAGCCAAGATCTTCCCAGGGGGCGCGTAGATACGCAGTATTTT. Encoded protein: CASSQDLPRGRVDTQYF.

This clone was counted between two and nine times. V usage is TRBV9 and J usage is TRBJ2-2; D remains unclear. The CDR3 is made up of 14 amino acids. V was clipped by 0 bases and J by 1 base, with 4 bases between them. Germline V gene lookup returns CDR1 SGDLS and CDR2 YYNGEE. The CDR3 spells CASSVAWNTGELFF. The DNA of the CDR3 is TGTGCCAGCAGCGTAGCTTGGAACACCGGGGAGCTGTTTTTT.